A single T cell receptor beta chain is shown here with its context. CDR1 and CDR2 (germline): KGHDR, SFDVKD. After removal of 2 bases from V and 5 bases from J, the junction contained 5 bases not matched to a gene. The CDR3 has 14 residues. This sample was taken from a study of blood T cell repertoires in COVID-19. Clones were sequenced by immunoSEQ multiplex PCR, and TCRdb holds only the in-frame ones, with some missing. The data contain about 110,000 clones, roughly 85% of them seen just once; the ten biggest clones take up 16%. The chain recombines TRBV24-1 with TRBJ2-7; 7 nucleotides align to TRBD2. This clonotype originated in a woman over 75 with active or convalescent COVID-19. Sequences were obtained from peripheral blood. The CDR3 DNA reads as TGTGCCACCAGTGATTCCCGACTAGCCGACGAGCAGTACTTC. Its translation is CATSDSRLADEQYF.